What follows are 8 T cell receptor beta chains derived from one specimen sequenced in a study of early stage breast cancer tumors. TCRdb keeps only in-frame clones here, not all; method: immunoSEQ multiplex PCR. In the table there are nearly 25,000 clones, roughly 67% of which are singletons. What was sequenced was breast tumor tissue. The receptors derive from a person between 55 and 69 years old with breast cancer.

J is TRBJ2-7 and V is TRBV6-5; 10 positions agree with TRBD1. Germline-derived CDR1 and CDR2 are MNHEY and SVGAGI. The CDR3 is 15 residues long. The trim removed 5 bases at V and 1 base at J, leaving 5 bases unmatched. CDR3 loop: CASSQRQGASYEQYF. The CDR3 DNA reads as TGTGCCAGCAGTCAGAGACAGGGGGCTTCCTACGAGCAGTACTTC.

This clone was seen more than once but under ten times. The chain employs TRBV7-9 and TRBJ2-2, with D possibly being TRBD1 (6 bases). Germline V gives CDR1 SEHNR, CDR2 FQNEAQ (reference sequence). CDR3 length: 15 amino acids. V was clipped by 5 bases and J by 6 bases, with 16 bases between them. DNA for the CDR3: TGTGCCAGCAGCCAATCGGGCAGGGGATCCGGGGAGCTGTTTTTT. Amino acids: CASSQSGRGSGELFF.

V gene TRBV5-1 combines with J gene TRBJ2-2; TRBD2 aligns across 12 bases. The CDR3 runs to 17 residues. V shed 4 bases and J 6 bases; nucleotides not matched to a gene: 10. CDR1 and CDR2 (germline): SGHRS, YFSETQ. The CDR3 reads CASSLGLAGVLAGELFF. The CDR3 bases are TGCGCCAGCAGCCTGGGACTAGCGGGCGTTTTAGCCGGGGAGCTGTTTTTT.

Written as DNA, the CDR3 is TGCGCCAGCAGCCTCAAAAGGCCCCGGGACAGGGATCCATACGAGCAGTACTTC. Its protein product is CASSLKRPRDRDPYEQYF. The V and J genes are TRBV4-1 and TRBJ2-7; TRBD1 aligns across 9 bases. The CDR3 covers 18 residues. Looked up from germline, CDR1 is MGHRA and CDR2 is YSYEKL. V gave up 4 bases and J gave up 4 bases; unmatched junction bases: 17.

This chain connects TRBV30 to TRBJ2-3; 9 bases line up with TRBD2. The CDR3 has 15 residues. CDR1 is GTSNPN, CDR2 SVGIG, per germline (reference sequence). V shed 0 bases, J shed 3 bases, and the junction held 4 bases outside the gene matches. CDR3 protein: CAWSVPSGRTDTQYF. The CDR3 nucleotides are TGTGCCTGGAGTGTACCCAGCGGGAGGACAGATACGCAGTATTTT.

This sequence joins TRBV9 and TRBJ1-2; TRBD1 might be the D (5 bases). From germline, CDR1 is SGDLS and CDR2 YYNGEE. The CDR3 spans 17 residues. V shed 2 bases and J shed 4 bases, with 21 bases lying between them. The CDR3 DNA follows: TGTGCCAGCAGCGTTCGGGGCCCTGAGGGGAGGTTCTATGGCTACACCTTC. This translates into CASSVRGPEGRFYGYTF. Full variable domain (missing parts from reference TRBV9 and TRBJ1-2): DSGVTQTPKHLITATGQRVTLRCSPRSGDLSVYWYQQSLDQGLQFLIQYYNGEERAKGNILERFSAQQFPDLHSELNLSSLELGDSALYFCASSVRGPEGRFYGYTFGSGTRLTVV.

The CDR3 reads CASSSNLNTEAFF. The CDR3, as DNA: TGTGCCAGCAGCTCCAACTTGAACACTGAAGCTTTCTTT. The J gene is TRBJ1-1, the V gene TRBV7-6; D is ambiguous. This CDR3 is 13 amino acids long. Germline V CDR1 and CDR2: SGHVS, FNYEAQ. Trimming cost V 4 bases and J 0 bases, with 6 bases left between them.

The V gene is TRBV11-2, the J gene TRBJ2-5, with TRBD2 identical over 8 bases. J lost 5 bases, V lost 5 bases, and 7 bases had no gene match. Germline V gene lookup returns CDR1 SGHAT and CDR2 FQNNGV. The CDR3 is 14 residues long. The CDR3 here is CASSPSGSGETQYF. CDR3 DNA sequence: TGTGCCAGCAGCCCCAGCGGGAGTGGGGAGACCCAGTACTTC.